A selection of T cell receptor beta chains follows, all from one sample in a study of T cell repertoires in cytomegalovirus infection. TCRdb used MiXCR to reprocess the reads, holding one entry per CDR3 protein. The sample consists of approximately 730,000 distinct CDR3 sequences, 30% to 35% of them appearing once. No antigen is known for these receptors. The material sequenced was cultured PBMCs, taken from culture after CMV antigen stimulation. The receptors shown here come from a human donor in good health (CMV status not recorded). Some clones in this sample may be carry-over from other donors' samples. Both conserved end residues are trimmed from each CDR3.

len	v_gene	CDR3aa
12	TRBV4-1	ASSQAQGVHEQY
11	TRBV20-1	SASPGGRETQY
16	TRBV7-9	ASSLLWGRQSENTEAF
11	TRBV20-1	SARRQLNTEAF
13	TRBV12-3/TRBV12-4	ASTLKGAGGQPQH
14	TRBV7-2	ASSPSGLAGYNEQF
10	TRBV29-1	SAGWGRNEQF
10	TRBV29-1	SGGQWGETQY
12	TRBV7-2	ASSRDGLQETQY
16	TRBV28	ASSSSFTNVSHYQPQH
11	TRBV20-1	SARDATNEKLF
11	TRBV6-1	ASLRTSGGELF
12	TRBV3-1	ASSQWAARAEAF
15	TRBV12-3/TRBV12-4	ASSSLTGPFSGNTIY
12	TRBV7-2	ASTPRGNRETQY
15	TRBV24-1	ATSDPLAGGNTGELF
15	TRBV6-2/TRBV6-3	ASSYEGLAGAEETQY
12	TRBV10-3	AISESRGNQPQH
14	TRBV7-9	ASSLAGGLPNTEAF
15	TRBV6-6	ASSYSSRTSSTDTQY
13	TRBV7-2	ASSHTPGQLRGQY
16	TRBV6-6	ASSYSIVWREGDNEQF
12	TRBV27	ASSSAGLGHEQF
11	TRBV7-7	ASSLVITGELF
16	TRBV7-2	TSSLGGLAGGYTETQY
11	TRBV10-3	AIASGEGYGYT
16	TRBV7-8	ASSLEVGRYSGNTEAF
13	TRBV7-2	ASRGAGGRTDTQY
15	TRBV3-1	ASSQWARQGASTEAF
14	TRBV5-6	ASSRFRDSDFNEQF
14	TRBV6-6	ASSYQGQALPLEAF
14	TRBV12-3/TRBV12-4	ASRTSGGEAGNEQF
14	TRBV12-3/TRBV12-4	ASLTGETGLGGELF
12	TRBV7-2	ASSLAGSPDTQY
13	TRBV7-2	VSSKVARYTGELF
12	TRBV10-3	ATTGQTTSTEAF
12	TRBV7-8	ASSLYRVRETQY
17	TRBV4-2	ASRLIHSGTLDDNYGYT
11	TRBV20-1	SAIQGGGETQY
10	TRBV12-3/TRBV12-4	ASTLDSNEQF
12	TRBV11-3	ASSSQGDTDTQY
11	TRBV10-3	AISARQRDTQY
15	TRBV12-5	ASGPSTLGPAYNEQF
11	TRBV7-2	ASSLGTRLAQY
17	TRBV7-2	ASSLEGDQLIIYSYEQY
15	TRBV12-3/TRBV12-4	ASSTLGLAGFRDTQY
12	TRBV7-8	ASSSGTSDYEQY
13	TRBV7-2	ASSFTGTSPSTQY
13	TRBV4-1	ASSHLPLGADTQC